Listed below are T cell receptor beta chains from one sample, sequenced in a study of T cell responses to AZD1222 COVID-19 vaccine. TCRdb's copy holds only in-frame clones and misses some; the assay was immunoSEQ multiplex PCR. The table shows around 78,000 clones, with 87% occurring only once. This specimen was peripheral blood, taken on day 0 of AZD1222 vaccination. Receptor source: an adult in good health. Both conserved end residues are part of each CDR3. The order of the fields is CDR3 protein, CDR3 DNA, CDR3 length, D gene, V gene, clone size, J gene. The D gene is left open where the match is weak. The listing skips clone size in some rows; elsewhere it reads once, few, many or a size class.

CDR3 protein: CASSDDSDEQFF
CDR3 DNA: TGTGCCAGCAGCGATGACTCCGATGAGCAGTTCTTC
CDR3 length: 12
D gene: NA
V gene: TRBV11-3
clone size: NA
J gene: TRBJ2-1

CDR3 protein: CASSVAELQETQYF
CDR3 DNA: TGTGCCAGCAGCGTAGCTGAGCTACAAGAGACCCAGTACTTC
CDR3 length: 14
D gene: NA
V gene: TRBV9
clone size: NA
J gene: TRBJ2-5

CDR3 protein: CASSVEQATGNTIYF
CDR3 DNA: TGTGCCAGCAGCGTAGAGCAGGCAACTGGAAACACCATATATTTT
CDR3 length: 15
D gene: NA
V gene: TRBV9
clone size: NA
J gene: TRBJ1-3

CDR3 protein: CASGHGTGGYEQYF
CDR3 DNA: TGTGCCAGCGGGCACGGGACAGGGGGTTACGAGCAGTACTTC
CDR3 length: 14
D gene: TRBD1
V gene: TRBV2
clone size: NA
J gene: TRBJ2-7

CDR3 protein: CASRRFGISTNEKLFF
CDR3 DNA: TGTGCCAGCAGGCGCTTCGGGATTTCAACTAATGAAAAACTGTTTTTT
CDR3 length: 16
D gene: NA
V gene: TRBV28
clone size: NA
J gene: TRBJ1-4

CDR3 protein: CASSSGGTSEGGELFF
CDR3 DNA: TGTGCCAGCAGCTCAGGGGGGACTAGTGAGGGCGGGGAGCTGTTTTTT
CDR3 length: 16
D gene: NA
V gene: TRBV9
clone size: once
J gene: TRBJ2-2

CDR3 protein: CAWRRQGAFEAFF
CDR3 DNA: TGTGCCTGGAGAAGACAGGGGGCGTTTGAAGCTTTCTTT
CDR3 length: 13
D gene: TRBD1
V gene: TRBV30
clone size: NA
J gene: TRBJ1-1

CDR3 protein: CASSLRSPLNTEAFF
CDR3 DNA: TGTGCCAGCAGTTTACGGTCACCTCTGAACACTGAAGCTTTCTTT
CDR3 length: 15
D gene: NA
V gene: TRBV28
clone size: NA
J gene: TRBJ1-1

CDR3 protein: CASSTDRLPNPPRPRYNEQFF
CDR3 DNA: TGCGCCAGCAGCACCGACAGGCTTCCTAACCCTCCTAGACCCCGATACAATGAGCAGTTCTTC
CDR3 length: 21
D gene: NA
V gene: TRBV5-1
clone size: NA
J gene: TRBJ2-1

CDR3 protein: CASSLGGDEQFF
CDR3 DNA: TGTGCCAGCAGCTTAGGGGGCGATGAGCAGTTCTTC
CDR3 length: 12
D gene: NA
V gene: TRBV7-3
clone size: NA
J gene: TRBJ2-1

CDR3 protein: CASSQAGLGAGANVLTF
CDR3 DNA: TGTGCCAGCAGCCAAGCGGGGTTAGGCGCCGGGGCCAACGTCCTGACTTTC
CDR3 length: 17
D gene: NA
V gene: TRBV4-2
clone size: NA
J gene: TRBJ2-6

CDR3 protein: CASSRSQGELPSYEQYF
CDR3 DNA: TGCGCCAGCAGCCGATCCCAGGGGGAGCTACCCTCCTACGAGCAGTACTTC
CDR3 length: 17
D gene: TRBD1
V gene: TRBV4-3
clone size: NA
J gene: TRBJ2-7

CDR3 protein: CASSPRVAVGLMNTEAFF
CDR3 DNA: TGTGCCAGCTCACCACGGGTGGCAGTTGGGCTCATGAACACTGAAGCTTTCTTT
CDR3 length: 18
D gene: NA
V gene: TRBV18
clone size: NA
J gene: TRBJ1-1

CDR3 protein: CASSFGNSPLHF
CDR3 DNA: TGTGCCAGCAGCTTTGGTAATTCACCCCTCCACTTT
CDR3 length: 12
D gene: NA
V gene: TRBV5-4
clone size: few
J gene: TRBJ1-6

CDR3 protein: CASSPTGEETQYF
CDR3 DNA: TGTGCCAGCAGTCCGACAGGCGAAGAGACCCAGTACTTC
CDR3 length: 13
D gene: NA
V gene: TRBV6-4
clone size: NA
J gene: TRBJ2-5

CDR3 protein: CASSPVSVSGQETQYF
CDR3 DNA: TGTGCCAGCAGCCCGGTATCGGTGTCGGGGCAAGAGACCCAGTACTTC
CDR3 length: 16
D gene: NA
V gene: TRBV11-3
clone size: NA
J gene: TRBJ2-5

CDR3 protein: CASSPGGRQALWNYGYTF
CDR3 DNA: TGTGCCAGCAGCCCAGGGGGAAGACAGGCCCTTTGGAACTATGGCTACACCTTC
CDR3 length: 18
D gene: TRBD1
V gene: TRBV4-2
clone size: once
J gene: TRBJ1-2

CDR3 protein: CASSLEDIAKNIQYF
CDR3 DNA: TGCGCCAGCAGCTTGGAGGATATAGCCAAAAACATTCAGTACTTC
CDR3 length: 15
D gene: NA
V gene: TRBV5-1
clone size: NA
J gene: TRBJ2-4